This entry describes one T cell receptor beta chain. Its antigen is not known. CTLA-4 blockade using ipilimumab, together with focal radiation, was received by patients with chemo-refractory metastatic non-small-cell lung cancer. The data were obtained in a study of radiotherapy plus CTLA-4 blockade in lung cancer. Study details: Patients showed objective responses in about a sixth of cases, and disease control was achieved by under 40%.

The assay was immunoSEQ multiplex PCR, and TCRdb's table has in-frame clones only and misses some. Here the sample spans tens of thousands of clones, roughly three quarters being singletons. Study findings and constraints: Early clonal dynamics of blood T cells, together with interferon-beta, were reported as the best response predictor. Once radiotherapy plus ipilimumab had been given, TCR clones derived from tumor expanded in blood.

CDR1 is SGHRS and CDR2 is YFSETQ in the germline V gene. Trimming cost V 4 bases and J 4 bases, with 12 bases left between them. The CDR3 sequence is 14 residues long. The sample consisted of peripheral blood, taken from a patient treated with radiotherapy plus ipilimumab. The clonotype originates from a human donor with non-small cell lung cancer whose response to radiotherapy plus ipilimumab could not be evaluated. This rearrangement joins TRBV5-1 to TRBJ1-5, with D possibly matching TRBD1 (5 bases). CDR3 region: CASSIDSRNQPQHF. CDR3 in DNA: TGCGCCAGCAGCATCGACAGCCGGAATCAGCCCCAGCATTTT.